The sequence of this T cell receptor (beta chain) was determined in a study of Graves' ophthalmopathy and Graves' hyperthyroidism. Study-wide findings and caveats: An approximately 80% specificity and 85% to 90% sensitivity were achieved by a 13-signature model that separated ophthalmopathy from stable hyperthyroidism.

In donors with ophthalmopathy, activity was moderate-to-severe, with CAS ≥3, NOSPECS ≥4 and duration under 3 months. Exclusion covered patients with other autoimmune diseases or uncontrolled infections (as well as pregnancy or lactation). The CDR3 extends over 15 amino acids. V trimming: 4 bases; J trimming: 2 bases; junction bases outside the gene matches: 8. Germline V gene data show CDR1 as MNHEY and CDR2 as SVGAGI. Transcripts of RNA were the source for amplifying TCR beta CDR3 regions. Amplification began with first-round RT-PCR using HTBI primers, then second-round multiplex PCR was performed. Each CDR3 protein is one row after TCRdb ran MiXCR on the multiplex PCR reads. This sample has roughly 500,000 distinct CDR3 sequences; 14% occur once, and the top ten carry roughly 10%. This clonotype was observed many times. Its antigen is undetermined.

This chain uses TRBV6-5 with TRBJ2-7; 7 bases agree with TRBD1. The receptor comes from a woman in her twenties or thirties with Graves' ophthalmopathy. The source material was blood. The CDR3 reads CASSSSPDRAYEQYF. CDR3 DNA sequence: TGTGCCAGCAGTTCCTCTCCCGACAGGGCCTACGAGCAGTACTTC.